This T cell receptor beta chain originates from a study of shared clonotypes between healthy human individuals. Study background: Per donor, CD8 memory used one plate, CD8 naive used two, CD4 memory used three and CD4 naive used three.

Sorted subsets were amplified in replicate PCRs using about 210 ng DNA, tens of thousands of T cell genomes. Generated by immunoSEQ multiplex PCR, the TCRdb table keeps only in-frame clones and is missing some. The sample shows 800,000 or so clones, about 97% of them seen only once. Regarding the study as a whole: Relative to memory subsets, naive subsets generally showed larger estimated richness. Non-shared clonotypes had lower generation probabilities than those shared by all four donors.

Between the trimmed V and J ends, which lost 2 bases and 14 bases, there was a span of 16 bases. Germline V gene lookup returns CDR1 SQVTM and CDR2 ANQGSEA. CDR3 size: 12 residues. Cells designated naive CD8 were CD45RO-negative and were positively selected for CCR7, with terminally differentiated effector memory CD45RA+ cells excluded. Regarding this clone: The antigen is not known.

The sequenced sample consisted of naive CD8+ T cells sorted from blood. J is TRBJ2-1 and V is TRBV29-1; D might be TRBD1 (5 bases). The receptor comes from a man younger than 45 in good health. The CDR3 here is CSVEKTATGEFF. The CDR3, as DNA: TGCAGCGTTGAAAAGACAGCAACTGGAGAGTTCTTC.